The 14 T cell receptor beta chains presented below share a single source sample, sequenced in a study of beta chain features in type 1 diabetes. cDNA synthesis used the whole RNA isolate, giving expressed TCRB sequences. The assay was immunoSEQ multiplex PCR, and TCRdb's table has in-frame clones only and misses some. The table lists about 360,000 clones, around 13% of them singletons. The material sequenced was naive CD4+ T cells from blood. The receptors were gathered from a man younger than 30 in good health.

This clone has a count of ten or more. The chain couples TRBV2 to TRBJ2-4; no definite D call. With 1 base removed from V and 8 bases from J, the gap between germline ends came to 6 bases. CDR1 and CDR2 from the germline V gene are SNHLY and FYNNEI. The CDR3 loop spans 12 amino acids. The chain's CDR3 is CASSEGHYIQYF. The DNA of the CDR3 is TGTGCCAGCAGTGAAGGACATTACATTCAGTACTTC.

The gene calls are TRBV30 and TRBJ1-1; possibly TRBD1 for D (5 bases). Trimming stripped 0 bases from V and 3 bases from J, with 8 bases between. CDR1 GTSNPN and CDR2 SVGIG come from the germline V gene (reference sequence). CDR3 length: 13 amino acids. CDR3 sequence reads: CAWSVGGYTEAFF. CDR3 DNA: TGTGCCTGGAGTGTGGGGGGATACACTGAAGCTTTCTTT.

This chain uses TRBV27 with TRBJ2-3, with TRBD2 matching 12 bases. The J segment lost 3 bases and the V segment lost 5 bases, leaving 24 bases of the junction unmatched. This CDR3 is built from 22 residues. CDR1 is MNHEY and CDR2 is SMNVEV in the germline V gene (reference sequence). CDR3 protein: CASSRRGRGISRLAGETDTQYF. The CDR3 DNA follows: TGTGCCAGCAGTAGACGGGGTCGGGGGATTTCTCGACTAGCGGGGGAAACAGATACGCAGTATTTT.

The chain recombines TRBV7-2 with TRBJ1-2; 8 nucleotides agree with TRBD1. J lost 7 bases, V lost 5 bases, and 18 bases had no gene match. CDR3 length equals 17 residues. CDR1 is SGHTA, CDR2 FQGNSA, per germline. This CDR3 reads CASSEKAGGADYGGYTF. The CDR3 DNA follows: TGTGCCAGCAGCGAGAAGGCAGGGGGCGCAGATTATGGTGGCTACACCTTC.

The chain joins TRBV4-3 to TRBJ1-2; D unresolved. The CDR3 covers 14 residues. Germline CDR1 and CDR2: LGHNA and YSLEER. The ends were cut back, 4 bases at V and 5 bases at J, with 14 bases in the middle. CDR3 in amino acids: CASSPPGVGYGYTF. CDR3 bases: TGCGCCAGCAGCCCCCCCGGGGTAGGGTATGGCTACACCTTC.

This clone has more than one count but fewer than ten. J is TRBJ2-7 and V is TRBV19; the D is unclear. The CDR3 runs 15 residues. From germline, CDR1 is LNHDA and CDR2 SQIVND (reference sequence). V lost 11 bases and J lost 3, with 23 bases in between. CDR3 protein: CAVSSQASEDYEQYF. The CDR3 DNA reads as TGTGCCGTCAGCTCCCAGGCGTCGGAAGACTACGAGCAGTACTTC.

This clone has only a few counts. The chain is built from TRBV5-4 and TRBJ2-2, with 7 positions matching TRBD2. V shed 3 bases, J shed 9 bases, and the junction held 20 bases outside the gene matches. There are 18 residues in the CDR3. CDR1 and CDR2 from the germline V gene are SGHNT and YYREEE (reference sequence). In DNA, the CDR3 is TGTGCCAGCAGCTCTGGGGGGGGTGGACCAAGGAGGGACCGGGAGCTGTTTTTT. It translates to CASSSGGGGPRRDRELFF.

V and J are TRBV18 and TRBJ1-5; D call uncertain. CDR3 length: 12 amino acids. V lost 8 bases to trimming and J lost 1 base, with 6 bases between them. Germline loops: CDR1 KGHSH, CDR2 LQKENI. The CDR3 DNA is TGTGCCAGCACTGTCAGCAATCAGCCCCAGCATTTT. Translation gives CASTVSNQPQHF.

This clone occurred a few times. This rearrangement joins TRBV20-1 to TRBJ2-1, with TRBD2 as a possible D gene (6 bases). The CDR3 contains 11 residues. Trimming cost V 5 bases and J 12 bases, with 14 bases left between them. Per germline, CDR1 DFQATT and CDR2 SNEGSKA (reference sequence). The CDR3 region has the DNA TGCAGTGCTTACGGACTAACCGGGCAGTTCTTC. It encodes CSAYGLTGQFF.

This clone was seen only a few times. The chain couples TRBV19 to TRBJ1-1; 9 bases are shared with TRBD1. Trimming cost V 5 bases and J 5 bases; bases outside gene matches: 9. In germline, CDR1 is LNHDA, CDR2 SQIVND (reference sequence). The CDR3 is 15 residues long. The DNA of the CDR3 is TGTGCCAGTAGTCCGCGGACAGGGGCGAGAACTGAAGCTTTCTTT. Translation gives CASSPRTGARTEAFF.

This chain uses TRBV29-1 with TRBJ1-5; TRBD1 aligns across 10 bases. V was pared by 3 bases and J by 3 bases, with 2 bases of the junction left unmatched. The germline CDR1 and CDR2 sequences are SQVTM and ANQGSEA. The CDR3 covers 14 residues. CDR3: CSVETGGLNQPQHF. The DNA for the CDR3 is TGCAGCGTTGAGACAGGGGGCCTCAATCAGCCCCAGCATTTT.

In its sample, this clone was seen a few times. V is TRBV5-1 and J is TRBJ2-7; 9 nucleotides line up with TRBD1. Germline-derived CDR1 and CDR2 are SGHRS and YFSETQ. Losses at the gene ends were 3 bases for V and 1 base for J; bases not matched to a gene: 5. This CDR3 is built from 15 residues. DNA of the CDR3: TGCGCCAGCAGCTCGATGGGACAGGGATCCTACGAGCAGTACTTC. Residues: CASSSMGQGSYEQYF.

This clone was recorded a few times. The chain links TRBV29-1 to TRBJ2-5; D is ambiguous. Germline V gene sequence: CDR1 SQVTM, CDR2 ANQGSEA. Trimming left V 4 bases short and J 4 bases short, with 10 bases between. The CDR3 extends over 12 amino acids. The CDR3 region has the DNA TGCAGCGTTGTTCTAGTTAGAGAGACCCAGTACTTC. Translated: CSVVLVRETQYF.

This clone was observed a handful of times. The chain has TRBV7-9 and TRBJ1-2; 8 positions match TRBD1. V was clipped by 3 bases and J by 2 bases; unmatched bases: 8. The CDR3 has 16 residues. Germline assignment: CDR1 SEHNR and CDR2 FQNEAQ (reference sequence). CDR3 coding DNA: TGTGCCAGCAGCTTGGTTAGGACAGGGAAAAACTATGGCTACACCTTC. This translates into CASSLVRTGKNYGYTF.